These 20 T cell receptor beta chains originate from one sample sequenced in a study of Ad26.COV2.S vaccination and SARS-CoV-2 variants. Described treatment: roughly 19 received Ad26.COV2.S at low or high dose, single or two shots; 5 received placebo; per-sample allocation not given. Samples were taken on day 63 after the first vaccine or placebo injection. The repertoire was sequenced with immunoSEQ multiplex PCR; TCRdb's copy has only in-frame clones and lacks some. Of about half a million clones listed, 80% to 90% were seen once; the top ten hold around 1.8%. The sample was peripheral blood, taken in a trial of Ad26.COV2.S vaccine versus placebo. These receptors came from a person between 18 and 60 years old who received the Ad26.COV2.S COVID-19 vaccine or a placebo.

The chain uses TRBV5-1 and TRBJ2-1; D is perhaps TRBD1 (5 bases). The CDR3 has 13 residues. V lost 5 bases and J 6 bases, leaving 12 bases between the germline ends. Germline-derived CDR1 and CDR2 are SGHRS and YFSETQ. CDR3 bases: TGCGCCAGCAGTATTACAGGATCCAATGAGCAGTTCTTC. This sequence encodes CASSITGSNEQFF.

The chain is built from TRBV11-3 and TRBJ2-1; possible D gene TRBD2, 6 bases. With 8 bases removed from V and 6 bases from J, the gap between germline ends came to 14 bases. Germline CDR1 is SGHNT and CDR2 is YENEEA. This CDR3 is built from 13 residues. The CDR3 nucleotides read TGTGCCAGCGGGCGGGGTGGTCGCAATGAGCAGTTCTTC. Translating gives CASGRGGRNEQFF. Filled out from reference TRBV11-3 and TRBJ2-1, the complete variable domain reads EAGVVQSPRYKIIEKKQPVAFWCNPISGHNTLYWYLQNLGQGPELLIRYENEEAVDDSQLPKDRFSAERLKGVDSTLKIQPAELGDSAVYLCASGRGGRNEQFFGPGTRLTVL.

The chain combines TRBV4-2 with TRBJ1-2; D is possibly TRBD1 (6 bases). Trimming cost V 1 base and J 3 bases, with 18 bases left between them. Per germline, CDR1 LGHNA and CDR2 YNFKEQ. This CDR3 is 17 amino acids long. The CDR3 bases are TGTGCCAGCAGCCAAGGGGGATACAGGGTCCAGGACTATGGCTACACCTTC. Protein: CASSQGGYRVQDYGYTF.

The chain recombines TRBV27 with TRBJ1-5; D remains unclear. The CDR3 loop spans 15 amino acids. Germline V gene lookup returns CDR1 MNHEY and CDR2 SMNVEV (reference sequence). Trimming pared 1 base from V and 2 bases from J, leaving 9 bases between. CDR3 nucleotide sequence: TGTGCCAGCAGTTTATTTGTCGATGGCAATCAGCCCCAGCATTTT. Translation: CASSLFVDGNQPQHF.

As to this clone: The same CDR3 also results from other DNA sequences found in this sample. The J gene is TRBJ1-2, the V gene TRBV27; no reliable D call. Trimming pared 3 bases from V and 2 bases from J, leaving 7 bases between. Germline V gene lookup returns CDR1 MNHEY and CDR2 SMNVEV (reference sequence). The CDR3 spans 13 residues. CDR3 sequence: CASSLAGNYGYTF. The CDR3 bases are TGTGCCAGCAGTTTGGCCGGAAACTATGGCTACACCTTC.

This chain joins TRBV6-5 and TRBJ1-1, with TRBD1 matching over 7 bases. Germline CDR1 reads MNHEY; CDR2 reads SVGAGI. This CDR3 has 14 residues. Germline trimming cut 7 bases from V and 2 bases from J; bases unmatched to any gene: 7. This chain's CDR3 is CASNRQGGNTEAFF. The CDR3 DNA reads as TGTGCCAGCAATCGACAGGGAGGTAACACTGAAGCTTTCTTT.

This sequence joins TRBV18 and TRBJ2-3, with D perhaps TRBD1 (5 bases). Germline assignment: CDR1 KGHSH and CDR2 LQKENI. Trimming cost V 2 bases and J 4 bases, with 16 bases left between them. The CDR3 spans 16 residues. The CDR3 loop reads CASSPMESRVPDTQYF. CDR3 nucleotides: TGTGCCAGCTCACCAATGGAAAGCAGGGTGCCAGATACGCAGTATTTT.

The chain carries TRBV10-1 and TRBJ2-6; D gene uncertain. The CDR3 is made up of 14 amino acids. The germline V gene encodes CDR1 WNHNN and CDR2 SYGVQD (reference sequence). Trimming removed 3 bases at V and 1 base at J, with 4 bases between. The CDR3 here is CASSEGSGANVLTF. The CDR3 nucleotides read TGCGCCAGCAGTGAAGGTTCTGGGGCCAACGTCCTGACTTTC.

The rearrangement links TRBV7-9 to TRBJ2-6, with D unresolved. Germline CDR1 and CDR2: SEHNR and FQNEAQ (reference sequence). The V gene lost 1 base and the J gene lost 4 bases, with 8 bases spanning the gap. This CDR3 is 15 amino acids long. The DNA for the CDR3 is TGTGCCAGCAGCTTAGTGCCCCACGGGGCCAACGTCCTGACTTTC. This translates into CASSLVPHGANVLTF.

The CDR3 nucleotides read TGCGCCAGCAGCCCAGGGTCCTCTGGAAACACCATATATTTT. It translates to CASSPGSSGNTIYF. The gene calls are TRBV5-1 and TRBJ1-3; D is perhaps TRBD1 (5 bases). The CDR3 is made up of 14 amino acids. V was pared by 4 bases and J by 0 bases, with 8 bases between. Germline assignment: CDR1 SGHRS and CDR2 YFSETQ.

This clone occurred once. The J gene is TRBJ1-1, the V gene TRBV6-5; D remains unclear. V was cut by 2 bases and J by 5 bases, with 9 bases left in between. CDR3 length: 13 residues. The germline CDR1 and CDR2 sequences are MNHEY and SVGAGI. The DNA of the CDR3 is TGTGCCAGCAGTTACCAGGCGGAGACTGAAGCTTTCTTT. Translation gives CASSYQAETEAFF.

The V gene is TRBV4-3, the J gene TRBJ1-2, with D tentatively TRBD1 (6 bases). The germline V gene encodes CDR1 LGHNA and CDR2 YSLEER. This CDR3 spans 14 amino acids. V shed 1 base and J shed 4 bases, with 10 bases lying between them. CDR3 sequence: CASSQADRGYGYTF. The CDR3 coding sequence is TGCGCCAGCAGCCAAGCGGACAGAGGCTATGGCTACACCTTC.

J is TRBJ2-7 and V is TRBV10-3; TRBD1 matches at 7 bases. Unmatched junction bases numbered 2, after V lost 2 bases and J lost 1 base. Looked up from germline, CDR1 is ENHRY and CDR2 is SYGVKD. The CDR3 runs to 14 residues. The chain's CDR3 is CAISEKGQSYEQYF. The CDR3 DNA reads TGTGCCATCAGTGAGAAGGGACAGTCCTACGAGCAGTACTTC.

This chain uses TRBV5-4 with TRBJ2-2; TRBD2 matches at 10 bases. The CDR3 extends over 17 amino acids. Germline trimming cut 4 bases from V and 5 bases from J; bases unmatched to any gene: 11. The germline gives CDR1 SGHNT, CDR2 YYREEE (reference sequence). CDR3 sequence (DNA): TGTGCCAGCAGCAAGGGCGGGCTAGCGGGAGTTACCGGGGAGCTGTTTTTT. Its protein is CASSKGGLAGVTGELFF.

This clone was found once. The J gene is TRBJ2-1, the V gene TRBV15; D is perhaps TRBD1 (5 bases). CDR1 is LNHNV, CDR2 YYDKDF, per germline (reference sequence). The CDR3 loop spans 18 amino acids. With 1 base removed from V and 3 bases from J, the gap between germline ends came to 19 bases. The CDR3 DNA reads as TGTGCCACCAGCAGAGTATCAACCTTCAGGGTGGTCTACAATGAGCAGTTCTTC. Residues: CATSRVSTFRVVYNEQFF.

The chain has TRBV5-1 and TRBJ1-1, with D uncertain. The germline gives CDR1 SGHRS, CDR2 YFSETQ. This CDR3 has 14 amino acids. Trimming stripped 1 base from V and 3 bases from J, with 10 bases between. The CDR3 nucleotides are TGCGCCAGCAGCTTGTATAACGTGGACACTGAAGCTTTCTTT. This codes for CASSLYNVDTEAFF.

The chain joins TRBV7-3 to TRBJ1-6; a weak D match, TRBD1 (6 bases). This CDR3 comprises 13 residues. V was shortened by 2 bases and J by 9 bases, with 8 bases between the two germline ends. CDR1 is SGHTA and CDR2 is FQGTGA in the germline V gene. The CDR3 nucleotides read TGTGCCAGCAGCTTAGGGGGCCTTTCACCCCTCCACTTT. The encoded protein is CASSLGGLSPLHF.

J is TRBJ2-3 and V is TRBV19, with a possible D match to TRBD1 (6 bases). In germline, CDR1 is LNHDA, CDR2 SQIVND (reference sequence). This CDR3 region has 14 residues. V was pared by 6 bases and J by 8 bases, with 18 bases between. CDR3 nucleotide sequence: TGTGCCAGTAGACGACAGGTTTCGACGGGTACGCAGTATTTT. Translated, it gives CASRRQVSTGTQYF.

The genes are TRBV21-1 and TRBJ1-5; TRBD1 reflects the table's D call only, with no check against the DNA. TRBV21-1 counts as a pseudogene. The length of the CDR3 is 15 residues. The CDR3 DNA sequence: TGTGCCAGCAGCAATTCAGGGAATAGCAATCAGCCCCAGCATTTT. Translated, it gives CASSNSGNSNQPQHF.

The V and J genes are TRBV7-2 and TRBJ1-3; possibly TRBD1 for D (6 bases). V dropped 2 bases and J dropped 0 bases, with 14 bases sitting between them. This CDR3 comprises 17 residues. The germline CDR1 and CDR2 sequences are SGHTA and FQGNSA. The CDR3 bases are TGTGCCAGCAGCTTACTACCGTACAGGGCCTCTGGAAACACCATATATTTT. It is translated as CASSLLPYRASGNTIYF.